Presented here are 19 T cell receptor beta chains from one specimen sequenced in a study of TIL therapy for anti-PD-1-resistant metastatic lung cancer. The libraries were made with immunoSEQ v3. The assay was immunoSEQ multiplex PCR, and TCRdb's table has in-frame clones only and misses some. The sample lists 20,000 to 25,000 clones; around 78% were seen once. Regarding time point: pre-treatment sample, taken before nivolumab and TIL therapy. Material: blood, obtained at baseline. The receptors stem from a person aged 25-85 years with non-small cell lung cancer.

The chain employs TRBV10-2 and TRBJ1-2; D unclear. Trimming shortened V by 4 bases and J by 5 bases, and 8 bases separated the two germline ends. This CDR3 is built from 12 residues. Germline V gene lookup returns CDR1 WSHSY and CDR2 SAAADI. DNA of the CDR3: TGCGCCAGCAGTGCGGGGTTTTATGGCTACACCTTC. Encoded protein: CASSAGFYGYTF.

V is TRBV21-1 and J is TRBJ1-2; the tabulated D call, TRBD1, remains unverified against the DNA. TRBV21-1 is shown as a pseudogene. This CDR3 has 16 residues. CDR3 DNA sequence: TGTGCCAGCAGCAAAGACGTGACAGGGGTTACCTATGGCTACACCTTC. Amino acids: CASSKDVTGVTYGYTF.

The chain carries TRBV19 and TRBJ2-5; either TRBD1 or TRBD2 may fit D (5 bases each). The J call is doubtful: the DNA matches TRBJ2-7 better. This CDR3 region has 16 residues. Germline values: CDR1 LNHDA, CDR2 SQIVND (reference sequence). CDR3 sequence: CASSLGTTPTSYEQYF. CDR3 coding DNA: TGTGCCAGTAGTCTCGGGACCACCCCGACCTCCTACGAGCAGTACTTC.

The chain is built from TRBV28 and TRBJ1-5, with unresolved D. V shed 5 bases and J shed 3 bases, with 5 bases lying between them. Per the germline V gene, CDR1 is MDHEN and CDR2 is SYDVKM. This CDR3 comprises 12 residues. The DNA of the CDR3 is TGTGCCAGCAGTCGACTCAATCAGCCCCAGCATTTT. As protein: CASSRLNQPQHF.

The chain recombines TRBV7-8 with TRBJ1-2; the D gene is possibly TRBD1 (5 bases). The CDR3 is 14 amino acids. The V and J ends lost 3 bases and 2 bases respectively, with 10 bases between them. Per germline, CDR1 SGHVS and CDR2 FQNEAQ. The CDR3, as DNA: TGTGCCAGCAGCTTCTCGTCAGGGAACTATGGCTACACCTTC. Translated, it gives CASSFSSGNYGYTF.

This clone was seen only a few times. Here the CDR3 DNA reads TGTGCCAGTAGTCCCCCCGAGAGGACCGGGGAGCTGTTTTTT. Amino acids: CASSPPERTGELFF. The J gene is TRBJ2-2, the V gene TRBV19; D gene uncertain. V lost 5 bases, J lost 5 bases, and 12 bases lay in between. There are 14 residues in the CDR3. The germline gives CDR1 LNHDA, CDR2 SQIVND (reference sequence).

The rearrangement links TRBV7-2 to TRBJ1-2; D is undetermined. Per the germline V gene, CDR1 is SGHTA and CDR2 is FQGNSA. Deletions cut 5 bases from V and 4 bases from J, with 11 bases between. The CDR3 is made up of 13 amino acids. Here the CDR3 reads CASSRHRLYGYTF. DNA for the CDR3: TGTGCCAGCAGCCGACATAGACTCTATGGCTACACCTTC.

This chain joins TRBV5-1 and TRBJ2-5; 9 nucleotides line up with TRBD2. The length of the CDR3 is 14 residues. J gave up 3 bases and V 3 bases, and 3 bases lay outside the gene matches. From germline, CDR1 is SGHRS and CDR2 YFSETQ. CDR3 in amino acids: CASSWTSAEETQYF. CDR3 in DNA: TGCGCCAGCAGCTGGACTAGCGCGGAAGAGACCCAGTACTTC.

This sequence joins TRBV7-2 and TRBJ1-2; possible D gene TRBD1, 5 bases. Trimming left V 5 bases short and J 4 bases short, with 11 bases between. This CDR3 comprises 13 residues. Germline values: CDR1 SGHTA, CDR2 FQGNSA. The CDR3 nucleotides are TGTGCCAGCAGCCCCCAGGGCCTCTATGGCTACACCTTC. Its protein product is CASSPQGLYGYTF.

CDR3 sequence reads: CASSLIGSSYEQYF. DNA for the CDR3: TGTGCCAGCAGCTTGATCGGCAGCTCCTACGAGCAGTACTTC. The chain carries TRBV5-6 and TRBJ2-7; no firm D call. The CDR3 runs to 14 residues. CDR1 and CDR2 (germline): SGHDT, YYEEEE. Between the trimmed V and J ends, which lost 1 base and 0 bases, there was a span of 8 bases. Complete variable domain (other parts from reference TRBV5-6 and TRBJ2-7): DAGVTQSPTHLIKTRGQQVTLRCSPKSGHDTVSWYQQALGQGPQFIFQYYEEEERQRGNFPDRFSGHQFPNYSSELNVNALLLGDSALYLCASSLIGSSYEQYFGPGTRLTVT.

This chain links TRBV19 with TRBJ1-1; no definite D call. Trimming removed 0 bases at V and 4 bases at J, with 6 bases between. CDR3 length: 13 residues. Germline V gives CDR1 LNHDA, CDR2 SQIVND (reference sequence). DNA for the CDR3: TGTGCCAGTAGTATAGATGTGGCCACTGAAGCTTTCTTT. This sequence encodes CASSIDVATEAFF.

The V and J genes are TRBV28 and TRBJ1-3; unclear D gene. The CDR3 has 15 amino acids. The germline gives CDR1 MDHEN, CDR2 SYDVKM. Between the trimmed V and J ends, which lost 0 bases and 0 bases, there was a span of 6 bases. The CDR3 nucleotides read TGTGCCAGCAGTTTATGGCCGGACTCTGGAAACACCATATATTTT. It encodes CASSLWPDSGNTIYF.

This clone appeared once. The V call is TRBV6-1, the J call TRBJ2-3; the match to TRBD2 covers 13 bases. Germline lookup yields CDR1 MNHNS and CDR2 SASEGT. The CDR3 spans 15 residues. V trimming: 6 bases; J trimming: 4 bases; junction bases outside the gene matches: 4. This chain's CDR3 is CASSLLAGGPDTQYF. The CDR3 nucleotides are TGTGCCAGCAGCCTACTAGCGGGGGGGCCAGATACGCAGTATTTT.

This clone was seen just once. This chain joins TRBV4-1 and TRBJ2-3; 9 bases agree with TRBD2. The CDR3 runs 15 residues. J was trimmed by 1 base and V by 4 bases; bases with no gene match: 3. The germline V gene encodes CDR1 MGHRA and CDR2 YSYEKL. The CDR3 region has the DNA TGCGCCAGCAGCCTTTTAGCGGGAGGCACAGATACGCAGTATTTT. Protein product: CASSLLAGGTDTQYF.

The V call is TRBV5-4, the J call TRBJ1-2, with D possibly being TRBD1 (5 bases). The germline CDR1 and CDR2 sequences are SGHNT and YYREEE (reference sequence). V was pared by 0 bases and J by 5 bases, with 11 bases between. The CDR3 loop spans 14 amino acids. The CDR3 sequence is CASSLVGAGYGYTF. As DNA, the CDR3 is TGTGCCAGCAGCTTGGTAGGGGCAGGGTATGGCTACACCTTC.

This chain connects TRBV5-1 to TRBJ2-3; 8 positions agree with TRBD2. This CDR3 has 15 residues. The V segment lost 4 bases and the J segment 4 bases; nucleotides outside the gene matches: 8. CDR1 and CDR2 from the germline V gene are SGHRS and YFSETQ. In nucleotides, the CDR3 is TGCGCCAGCAGCCCTCAGACTAGCGCGGCAGATACGCAGTATTTT. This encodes CASSPQTSAADTQYF.

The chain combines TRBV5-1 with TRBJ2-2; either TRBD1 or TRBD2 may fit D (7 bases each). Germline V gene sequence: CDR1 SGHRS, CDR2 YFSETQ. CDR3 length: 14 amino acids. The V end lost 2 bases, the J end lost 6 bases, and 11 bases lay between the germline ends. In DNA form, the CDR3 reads TGCGCCAGCAGCTTCCAGGGGGGGTCCGGGGAGCTGTTTTTT. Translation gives CASSFQGGSGELFF.

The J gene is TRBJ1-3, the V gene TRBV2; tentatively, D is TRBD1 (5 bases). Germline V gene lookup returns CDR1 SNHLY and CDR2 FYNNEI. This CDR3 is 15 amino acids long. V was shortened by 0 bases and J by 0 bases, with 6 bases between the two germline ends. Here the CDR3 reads CASSEATGSGNTIYF. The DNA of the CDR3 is TGTGCCAGCAGTGAAGCTACAGGCTCTGGAAACACCATATATTTT.

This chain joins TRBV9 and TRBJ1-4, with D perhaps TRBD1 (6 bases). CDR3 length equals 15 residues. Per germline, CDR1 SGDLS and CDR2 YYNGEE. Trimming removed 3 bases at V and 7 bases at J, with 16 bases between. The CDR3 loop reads CASSEGDTSTEKLFF. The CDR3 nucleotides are TGTGCCAGCAGCGAGGGGGACACCTCCACTGAAAAACTGTTTTTT.